This TCR beta chain was found in a study of shared clonotypes between healthy human individuals. Study-level points and caveats: Depth of sequencing was expected to influence donor clonotype sharing. The small donor group covered limited genetic and exposure diversity. Sharing across four donors was highest in naive CD4 (approximately 5%) and lowest in memory CD8 (0.4%).

The data were produced by immunoSEQ multiplex PCR, yet TCRdb's version contains in-frame clones alone and is incomplete. The table shows around 2,000,000 clones, with about 95% occurring only once. This CDR3 contains 13 residues. Germline loops: CDR1 LNHDA, CDR2 SQIVND (reference sequence). In the naive CD8 group, cells lacked CD45RO and were positively selected for CCR7, so terminally differentiated effector memory CD45RA+ cells were left out. Free of recent acute infections or vaccinations, the donors were healthy HIV-negative adults. A remark on this clone: Its specificity is not known.

Specimen: naive CD8+ T cells sorted from blood. This receptor was taken from a man between 18 and 35 years old in good health. The rearrangement links TRBV19 to TRBJ2-7; D ambiguous. CDR3 DNA: TGTACCACCAACCGGTTCCAGACCTACGAGCAGTACTTC. Its translation: CTTNRFQTYEQYF.